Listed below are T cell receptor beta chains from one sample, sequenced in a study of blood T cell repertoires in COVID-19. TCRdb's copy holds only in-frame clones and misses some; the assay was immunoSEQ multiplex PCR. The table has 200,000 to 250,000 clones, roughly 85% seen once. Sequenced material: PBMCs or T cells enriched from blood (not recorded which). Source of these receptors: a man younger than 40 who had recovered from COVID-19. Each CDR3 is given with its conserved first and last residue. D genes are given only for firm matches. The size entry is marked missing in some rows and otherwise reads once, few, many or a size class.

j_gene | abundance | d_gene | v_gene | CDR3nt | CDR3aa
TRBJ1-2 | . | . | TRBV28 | TGTGCCAGCGCCCCGGGAGGGGCGGTCGGTGGCTACACCTTC | CASAPGGAVGGYTF
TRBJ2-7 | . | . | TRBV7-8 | TGTGCCAGCAGCTCCCGGGAGAGCTCCTACGAGCAGTACTTC | CASSSRESSYEQYF
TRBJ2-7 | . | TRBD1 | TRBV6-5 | TGTGCCAGCAATCCGGGACAGGACTACGAGCAGTACTTC | CASNPGQDYEQYF
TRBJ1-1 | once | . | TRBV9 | TGTGCCAGCAGCGACGTTTCTAATCTCTCGTCTGGAGCTTTCTTT | CASSDVSNLSSGAFF
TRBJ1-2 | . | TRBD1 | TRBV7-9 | TGTGCCAGCAGCTTGGGACAGGGGGCCTATTATGGCTACACCTTC | CASSLGQGAYYGYTF
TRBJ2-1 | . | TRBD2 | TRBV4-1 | TGCGCCAGCAGCCAAGGAGCGCCTAGCGGGGATCAGCAGTTCTTC | CASSQGAPSGDQQFF
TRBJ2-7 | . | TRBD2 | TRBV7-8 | TGTGCCAGCAGCTTAGTAAGGGGACTAGCGGGTCGTTACGAGCAGTACTTC | CASSLVRGLAGRYEQYF
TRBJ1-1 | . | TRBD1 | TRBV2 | TGTGCCAGCAGAAGACTGGGACAGGGACTCACTGAAGCTTTCTTT | CASRRLGQGLTEAFF
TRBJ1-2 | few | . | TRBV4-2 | TGTGCCAGCAGCCAGGGAGCAGGCACCAACTATGGCTACACCTTC | CASSQGAGTNYGYTF
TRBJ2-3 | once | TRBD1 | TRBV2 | TGTGCCAGCAGGCCCCGGACGGGACAGTTCACAGATACGCAGTATTTT | CASRPRTGQFTDTQYF
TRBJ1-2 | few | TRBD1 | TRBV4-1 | TGCGCCAGCAGCCACCCGGACAGGGACTATGGCTACACCTTC | CASSHPDRDYGYTF
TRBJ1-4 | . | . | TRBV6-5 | TGTGCCAGCTTAGGAGGGATTAATGAAAAACTGTTTTTT | CASLGGINEKLFF
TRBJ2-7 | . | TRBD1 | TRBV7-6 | TGTGCCAGCAGCTTAGGACAGGGCGAGTACTACGAGCAGTACTTC | CASSLGQGEYYEQYF
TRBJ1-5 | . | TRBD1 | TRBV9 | TGTGCCAGCGTTGTGACAGGGGTAAGCAATCAGCCCCAGCATTTT | CASVVTGVSNQPQHF
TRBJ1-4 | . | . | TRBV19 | TGTGCCAGTAGTATTGGCGGGGAGACTAATGAAAAACTGTTTTTT | CASSIGGETNEKLFF
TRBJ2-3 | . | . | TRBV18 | TGTGCCAGCTCACCATTCCCAGGCACAGATACGCAGTATTTT | CASSPFPGTDTQYF
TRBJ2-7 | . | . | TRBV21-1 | TGTGCCAGCAGCAATTCCTTCCTCGCGGGAGGAGGCGAGCAGTACTTC | CASSNSFLAGGGEQYF